The 12 T cell receptor beta chains below all came from one sample that was sequenced in a study of blood T cell repertoires in COVID-19 (dated by TCRdb to about 2020). Libraries came from the immunoSEQ multiplex PCR assay. The table comes from immuneACCESS by way of TCRdb, which keeps in-frame sequences with V and J called. Part of the clones is missing from these tables; in studies checked, under half for an unresolved V gene and the rest for unknown reasons. In all, the sample holds 330,000 or so clones, and more than 75% of those were seen once. The ten largest account for around 3% of the sample. The sample consisted of PBMCs or T cells enriched from blood (not recorded which). These receptors were obtained from a woman aged 30 to 39 who had recovered from COVID-19.

CDR3 nucleotide sequence: TGTGCCAGCAGCGAGGGGAGCCCTAGGGGGTACGAGCAGTACTTC. This encodes CASSEGSPRGYEQYF. The chain carries TRBV9 and TRBJ2-7, with D perhaps matching TRBD1 (6 bases). Germline values: CDR1 SGDLS, CDR2 YYNGEE. Trimming took off 3 bases at V and 4 bases at J, with 17 bases between the two ends. This CDR3 is built from 15 residues.

The chain employs TRBV19 and TRBJ1-3; perhaps TRBD1 as D (5 bases). CDR3 length: 15 amino acids. V shed 6 bases and J shed 8 bases, with 20 bases lying between them. Germline lookup yields CDR1 LNHDA and CDR2 SQIVND (reference sequence). The CDR3, as DNA: TGTGCCAGTAGGCCGCGGGACGCGAACTTGGACACCATATATTTT. This gives the protein CASRPRDANLDTIYF.

The rearrangement links TRBV2 to TRBJ2-7, with 9 bases aligning to TRBD2. The trim removed 9 bases at V and 5 bases at J, leaving 8 bases unmatched. From germline, CDR1 is SNHLY and CDR2 FYNNEI. The CDR3 spans 13 residues. CDR3 loop: CARDGRGRDEQYF. The CDR3 DNA sequence: TGTGCCAGGGATGGTCGCGGGAGGGACGAGCAGTACTTC.

The chain has TRBV19 and TRBJ1-5; D is uncertain. The germline CDR1 and CDR2 sequences are LNHDA and SQIVND (reference sequence). Trimming took off 6 bases at V and 3 bases at J, with 12 bases between the two ends. The CDR3 totals 14 residues. The CDR3 coding sequence is TGTGCCAGTAGGGATTCAAACTACAATCAGCCCCAGCATTTT. As protein: CASRDSNYNQPQHF.

This clone turned up a few times. The chain joins TRBV6-5 to TRBJ2-1; a weak D match, TRBD1 (6 bases). CDR1 MNHEY and CDR2 SVGAGI come from the germline V gene. Trimming removed 4 bases from V and 0 bases from J, with 10 bases in between. This CDR3 comprises 15 residues. The CDR3 loop is CASSSTGSSYNEQFF. The CDR3, as DNA: TGTGCCAGCAGTTCCACAGGGAGCTCCTACAATGAGCAGTTCTTC.

The V call is TRBV4-1, the J call TRBJ2-7; 8 bases agree with TRBD2. The CDR3 totals 15 residues. Germline V gene sequence: CDR1 MGHRA, CDR2 YSYEKL. With V trimmed by 4 bases and J by 1 base, 6 bases remained unmatched. The CDR3 nucleotides read TGCGCCAGCAGCCCAGGGGCTAGCGGGTCCTACGAGCAGTACTTC. It is translated as CASSPGASGSYEQYF.

The rearrangement uses TRBV5-5 and TRBJ1-2, with 9 bases lining up with TRBD1. Germline V gene data show CDR1 as SGHKS and CDR2 as YYEKEE (reference sequence). With 4 bases clipped from V and 8 bases from J, the junction kept 9 bases outside the gene matches. There are 14 residues in the CDR3. The CDR3: CASSLDGTGSGYTF. The CDR3 bases are TGTGCCAGCAGCCTTGACGGGACAGGGTCCGGCTACACCTTC.

The rearrangement uses TRBV6-5 and TRBJ2-5, with D tentatively TRBD1 (6 bases). Trimming left V 5 bases short and J 5 bases short, with 12 bases between. The CDR3 is made up of 13 amino acids. Germline V gene sequence: CDR1 MNHEY, CDR2 SVGAGI. In DNA form, the CDR3 reads TGTGCCAGCAGTCAGGGGACAAGGGAGACCCAGTACTTC. Its protein product is CASSQGTRETQYF.

The J gene is TRBJ2-3, the V gene TRBV9, with 9 bases that match TRBD2. Trimming took 3 bases from V and 2 from J; bases not matched to a gene: 10. Germline values: CDR1 SGDLS, CDR2 YYNGEE. The CDR3 has 17 residues. CDR3 coding DNA: TGTGCCAGCAGCGCGGGTCCCCCTAGCGGGGCCACAGATACGCAGTATTTT. This gives the protein CASSAGPPSGATDTQYF.

This clone was observed a single time. The chain couples TRBV6-1 to TRBJ2-7, with 7 positions matching TRBD1. The germline gives CDR1 MNHNS, CDR2 SASEGT. CDR3 length: 14 amino acids. The trim removed 2 bases at V and 0 bases at J, leaving 1 base unmatched. CDR3 sequence: CASSERDSSYEQYF. The CDR3 DNA sequence: TGTGCCAGCAGTGAAAGGGACAGCTCCTACGAGCAGTACTTC.

V usage is TRBV7-2 and J usage is TRBJ1-3; D remains unclear. Germline CDR1 SGHTA, CDR2 FQGNSA. The CDR3 consists of 14 residues. V lost 3 bases, J lost 2 bases, and 8 bases lay in between. The CDR3 sequence is CASSFLTPGNTIYF. In DNA, the CDR3 is TGTGCCAGCAGCTTCCTTACACCTGGAAACACCATATATTTT. Full variable domain (outside the CDR3, taken from reference TRBV7-2 and TRBJ1-3): GAGVSQSPSNKVTEKGKDVELRCDPISGHTALYWYRQSLGQGLEFLIYFQGNSAPDKSGLPSDRFSAERTGGSVSTLTIQRTQQEDSAVYLCASSFLTPGNTIYFGEGSWLTVV.

This chain uses TRBV3-1 (or the pseudogene TRBV3-2) with TRBJ1-6; maybe TRBD1 (6 bases). Trimming removed 1 base from V and 10 bases from J, with 17 bases in between. Germline CDR1 reads LGHDT; CDR2 reads YNNKEL (reference sequence). The CDR3 spans 16 residues. The CDR3 coding sequence is TGTGCCAGCAGCCAAGTCTCTGGGGGGGCAGGGTCACCCCTCCACTTT. Translating it yields CASSQVSGGAGSPLHF.